This T cell receptor beta chain was captured in a study of patients and donors after allogeneic stem cell transplantation. TCRdb recomputed calls from the RT-PCR reads with MiXCR, one row per CDR3 protein. The sample holds about 160,000 distinct CDR3 sequences; roughly 22% are singletons and the top ten take about 24%. This TCR was recovered from a human donor who was either an allogeneic HSCT recipient or a stem cell or donor lymphocyte infusion donor (not recorded which). It is not recorded whose cells these are; they may come from a transplant donor. The sequenced material came from blood, either unsorted or a sorted T cell fraction (not recorded which).

DNA for the CDR3: TGTGCCATCAGTGGGACAGGGGGCTACGAGCAGTACTTC. Translation: CAISGTGGYEQYF. This rearrangement joins TRBV10-3 to TRBJ2-7, with 10 bases matching TRBD1. The junction had 0 bases not matched to a gene; V was cut back by 4 bases and J by 3 bases. The CDR3 extends over 13 amino acids. The germline CDR1 and CDR2 sequences are ENHRY and SYGVKD.